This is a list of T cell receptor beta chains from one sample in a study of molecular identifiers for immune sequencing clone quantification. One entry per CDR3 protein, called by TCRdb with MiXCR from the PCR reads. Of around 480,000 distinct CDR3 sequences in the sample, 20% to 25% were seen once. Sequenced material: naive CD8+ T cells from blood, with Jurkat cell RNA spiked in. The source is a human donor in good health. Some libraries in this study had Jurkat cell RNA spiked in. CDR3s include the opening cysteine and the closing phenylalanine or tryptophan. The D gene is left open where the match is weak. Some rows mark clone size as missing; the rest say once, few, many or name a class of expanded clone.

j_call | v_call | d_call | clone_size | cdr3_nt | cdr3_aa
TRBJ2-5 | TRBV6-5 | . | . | TGTGCCAGCACCGGGATGGAGGAGACCCAGTACTTC | CASTGMEETQYF
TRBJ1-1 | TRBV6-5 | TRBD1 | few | TGTGCCAGCAGTTACCCGGGACAGCACACTGAAGCTTTCTTT | CASSYPGQHTEAFF
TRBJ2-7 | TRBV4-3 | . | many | TGCGCCAGCAGCCAAGATCGGTCGGGCGAGCAGTACTTC | CASSQDRSGEQYF
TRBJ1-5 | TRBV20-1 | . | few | TGCAGTGCTAAAAAGGACACCTCTGAACGAAATCAGCCCCAGCATTTT | CSAKKDTSERNQPQHF
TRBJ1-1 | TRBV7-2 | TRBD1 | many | TGTGCCAGCAGCTTAGAAGGGGGCTACACTGAAGCTTTCTTT | CASSLEGGYTEAFF
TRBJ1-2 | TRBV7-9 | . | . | TGTGCCAGCAGCCTAAGGGACATCCTAGGTAACTATGGCTACACCTTC | CASSLRDILGNYGYTF
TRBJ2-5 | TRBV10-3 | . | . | TGTGCCATCAGTGAGGTCGGCAGCCAAGAGACCCAGTACTTC | CAISEVGSQETQYF
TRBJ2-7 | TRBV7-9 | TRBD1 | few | TGTGCCAGCAGCCTTACTTCAGGGGGCGTAAGCTACGAGCAGTACTTC | CASSLTSGGVSYEQYF
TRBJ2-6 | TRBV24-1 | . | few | TGTGCCACCAGTAATCAAACCAGTGGGGCCAACGTCCTGACTTTC | CATSNQTSGANVLTF
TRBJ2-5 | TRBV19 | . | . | TGTGCCAGTAGTACCCGTGTCGGGACCCACACCCAAGAGACCCAGTACTTC | CASSTRVGTHTQETQYF
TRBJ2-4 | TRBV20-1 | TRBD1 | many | TGCAGTGCTGATGGGACAGAACCCCGGGCCAAAAACATTCAGTACTTC | CSADGTEPRAKNIQYF
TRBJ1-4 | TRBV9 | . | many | TGTGCCAGCAGCGGGGACGGGGTTATGGGTGAAAAACTGTTTTTT | CASSGDGVMGEKLFF
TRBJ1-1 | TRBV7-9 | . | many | TGTGCCAGCAGCCCAACCCCTGGACAGATGAACACTGAAGCTTTCTTT | CASSPTPGQMNTEAFF
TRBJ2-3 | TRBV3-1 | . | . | TGTGCCAGCAGCCAAGATAGTCTGGGTGACACAGATACGCAGTATTTT | CASSQDSLGDTDTQYF
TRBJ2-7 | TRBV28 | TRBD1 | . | TGTGCCAGCAGTTACCCCTACAGGGGTTCCTACGAGCAGTACTTC | CASSYPYRGSYEQYF
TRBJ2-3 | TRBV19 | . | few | TGTGCCAGTAGCAATCGACAGTCTAGCACAGATACGCAGTATTTT | CASSNRQSSTDTQYF
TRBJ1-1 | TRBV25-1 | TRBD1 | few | TGTGCCAGCAGTGATGGGACAGGGCACACTGAAGCTTTCTTT | CASSDGTGHTEAFF
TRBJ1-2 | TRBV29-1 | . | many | TGCAGCGTTGAAGATCACGCCAGCTCCTATGGCTACACCTTC | CSVEDHASSYGYTF
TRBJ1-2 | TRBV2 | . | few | TGTGCCATTCAAACGGGGGAGGCCTATGGCTACACCTTC | CAIQTGEAYGYTF
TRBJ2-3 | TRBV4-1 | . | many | TGCGCCAGCAGCCAAGAGGGACGCCCGGCAGATACGCAGTATTTT | CASSQEGRPADTQYF
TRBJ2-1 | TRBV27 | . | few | TGTGCCAGCAGTTTATACCCACCCCCGGGGGCGAAAATATACAATGAGCAGTTCTTC | CASSLYPPPGAKIYNEQFF
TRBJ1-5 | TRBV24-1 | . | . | TGTGCCACCAGTGATAGGGGGACTAATCAGCCCCAGCATTTT | CATSDRGTNQPQHF
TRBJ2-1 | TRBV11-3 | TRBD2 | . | TGTGCCAGCAGCCTAGCGGGACCCCACAATGGGGGCAATGAGCAGTTCTTC | CASSLAGPHNGGNEQFF
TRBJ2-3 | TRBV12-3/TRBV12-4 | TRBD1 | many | TGTGCCAGCAGTTTGTTGGGACAGTACACAGATACGCAGTATTTT | CASSLLGQYTDTQYF
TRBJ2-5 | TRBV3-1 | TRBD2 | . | TGTGCCAGCAGCCAACCGGGACTAGCGGGAAGGGCAGAGACCCAGTACTTC | CASSQPGLAGRAETQYF
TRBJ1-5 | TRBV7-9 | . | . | TGTGCCAACAGCTTTGGATCCCCTCAGCCCCAGCATTTT | CANSFGSPQPQHF
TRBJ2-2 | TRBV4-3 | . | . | TGCGCCAGCAGCCAAGATGGCGCCGCGAACACCGGGGAGCTGTTTTTT | CASSQDGAANTGELFF
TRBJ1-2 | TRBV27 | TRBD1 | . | TGTGCCAGCAGTTTAACCGGGACAGGCTGGAGGCACTATGGCTACACCTTC | CASSLTGTGWRHYGYTF
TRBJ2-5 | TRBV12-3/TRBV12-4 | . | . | TGTGCCAGCAGTTTAGCGCCAGAAGAAGAGACCCAGTACTTC | CASSLAPEEETQYF
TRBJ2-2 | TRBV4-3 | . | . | TGCGCCAGCAGCCAAGTGGGCCCCGGGGAGCTGTTTTTT | CASSQVGPGELFF
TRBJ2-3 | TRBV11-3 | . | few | TGTGCCAGCAGCCCAACGTATGGCACAGATACGCAGTATTTT | CASSPTYGTDTQYF
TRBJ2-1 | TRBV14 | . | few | TGTGCCAGCAGCTTGTTACTGGACAATGAGCAGTTCTTT | CASSLLLDNEQFF
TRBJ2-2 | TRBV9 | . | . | TGTGCCAGCAGCGCGCGCGCGACGGACTACCCGAACACCGGGGAGCTGTTTTTT | CASSARATDYPNTGELFF
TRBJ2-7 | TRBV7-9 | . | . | TGTGCCAGCAGCCCCCGGGAGTCAAGGCCCTACGAGCAGTACTTC | CASSPRESRPYEQYF
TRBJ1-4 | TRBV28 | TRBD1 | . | TGTGCCAGCAGTCACAGGGGGCTTATTGAAAAACTGTTTTTT | CASSHRGLIEKLFF
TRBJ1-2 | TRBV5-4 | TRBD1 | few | TGTGCCAGCAGCACCGGGACAGGATCCTCTATTTTGGGCTACACCTTC | CASSTGTGSSILGYTF
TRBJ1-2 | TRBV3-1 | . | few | TGTGCCAGCAGCCAAGAGGGGGGGGAGCTGGCTGGCTACACCTTC | CASSQEGGELAGYTF
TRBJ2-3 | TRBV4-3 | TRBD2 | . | TGCGCCAGCAGCCGAGAGGTAGCGGGAGGGAACACAGATACGCAGTATTTT | CASSREVAGGNTDTQYF
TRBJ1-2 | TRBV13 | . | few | TGTGCCAGCAGCTTAGGCGAGGGGATCTCTAACTATGGCTACACCTTC | CASSLGEGISNYGYTF
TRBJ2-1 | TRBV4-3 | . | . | TGCGCCAGCAGCCAGCGCGGTCAGGCCTACGGTGAGCAGTTCTTC | CASSQRGQAYGEQFF
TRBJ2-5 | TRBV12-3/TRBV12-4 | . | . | TGTGCCAGCAGTTTACGGCCGGCCAAGGTGGAGACCCAGTACTTC | CASSLRPAKVETQYF
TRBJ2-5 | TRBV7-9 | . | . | TGTGCCAGCAGGCGGGACAAGGAGACCCAGTACTTC | CASRRDKETQYF
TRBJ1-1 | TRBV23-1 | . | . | TGCGCCAGCAGTCAATTACCGGGACAAAAACCGAACACTGAAGCTTTCTTT | CASSQLPGQKPNTEAFF
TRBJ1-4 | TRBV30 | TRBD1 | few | TGTGCCTGGGACCCAACAGGGGGTAATGAAAAACTGTTTTTT | CAWDPTGGNEKLFF
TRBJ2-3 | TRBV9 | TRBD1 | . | TGTGCCAGCAGCGTATACGACAGGGATGCAGATACGCAGTATTTT | CASSVYDRDADTQYF
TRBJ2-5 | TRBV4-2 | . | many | TGTGCCAGCAGCCCTACGATGGGGAGCGAGACCCAGTACTTC | CASSPTMGSETQYF
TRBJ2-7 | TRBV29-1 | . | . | TGCAGCGTTGAATCCAGCCGCACGAATTCCTACGAGCAGTACTTC | CSVESSRTNSYEQYF
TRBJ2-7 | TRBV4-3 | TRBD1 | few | TGCGCCAGCAGCCAAGGGACAGGGGTAGGGTCCTACGAGCAGTACTTC | CASSQGTGVGSYEQYF
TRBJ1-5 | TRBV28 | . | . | TGTGCCAGCAGTTTCCTAGTAAATAGCAATCAGCCCCAGCATTTT | CASSFLVNSNQPQHF
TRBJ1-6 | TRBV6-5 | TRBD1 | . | TGTGCCAGCAGTGAAACCGGGACAGGGAGCTCCTATAATTCACCCCTCCACTTT | CASSETGTGSSYNSPLHF
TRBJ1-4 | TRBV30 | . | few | TGTGCCTGGAGGACCTCCCCAGGGCACGAAAAACTGTTTTTT | CAWRTSPGHEKLFF
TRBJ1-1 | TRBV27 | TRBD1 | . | TGTGCCAGCAGTTTATACAGGGGCGCTGAAGCTTTCTTT | CASSLYRGAEAFF
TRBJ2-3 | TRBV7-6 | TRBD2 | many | TGTGCCAGCAGCTTAGAGCTAGCGGGAGGGCCAGATACGCAGTATTTT | CASSLELAGGPDTQYF